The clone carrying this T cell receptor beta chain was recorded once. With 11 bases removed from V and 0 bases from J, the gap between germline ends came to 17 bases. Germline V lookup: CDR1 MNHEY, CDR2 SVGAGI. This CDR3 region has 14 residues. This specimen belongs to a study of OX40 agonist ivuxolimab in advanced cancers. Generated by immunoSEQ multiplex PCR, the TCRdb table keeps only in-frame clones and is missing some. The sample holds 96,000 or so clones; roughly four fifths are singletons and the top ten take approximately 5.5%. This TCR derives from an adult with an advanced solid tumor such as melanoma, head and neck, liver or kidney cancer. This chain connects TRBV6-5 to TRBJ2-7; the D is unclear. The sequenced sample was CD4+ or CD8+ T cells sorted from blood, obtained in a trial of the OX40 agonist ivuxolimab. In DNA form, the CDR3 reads TGTGCCTCCAAACCCCGGACGGTCTCCTACGAGCAGTACTTC. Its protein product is CASKPRTVSYEQYF.